These 20 T cell receptor beta chains originate from one sample sequenced in a study of immune heterogeneity within non-small cell lung tumors. It was with 32 V and 13 J primers that multiplex PCR amplified TCR beta CDR3. TCRdb analysed the multiplex PCR reads with MiXCR anew, one entry per CDR3 protein. The table shows 20,000 to 25,000 distinct CDR3 sequences, with approximately 30% occurring only once. Per sample, approximately 600 ng of bulk tumor genomic DNA was the template used. Surgery yielded several widely spaced biopsies per primary tumor. Those enrolled were patients newly diagnosed with untreated non-small cell lung cancer and undergoing curative surgery. Sequencing used lung tumor tissue. These receptors were obtained from a man aged 40-55 years with non-small cell lung cancer.

This clonotype was picked up a small number of times. The chain recombines TRBV6-6 with TRBJ2-1; D unclear. Per the germline V gene, CDR1 is MNHNY and CDR2 is SVGAGI (reference sequence). This CDR3 region has 13 residues. Trimming left V 0 bases short and J 8 bases short, with 8 bases between. CDR3 coding DNA: TGTGCCAGCAGTTACTCGAAACGCGATGAGCAGTTCTTC. Its protein product is CASSYSKRDEQFF.

This clonotype turned up a few times. The chain employs TRBV12-3 or TRBV12-4 and TRBJ2-2; D is possibly TRBD1 or TRBD2 (7 bases each). V was shortened by 4 bases and J by 6 bases, with 15 bases between the two germline ends. This CDR3 contains 15 residues. DNA for the CDR3: TGTGCCAGCAGTTCCCAGGGGGGGGGGGCCGGGGAGCTGTTTTTT. Encoded protein: CASSSQGGGAGELFF.

The CDR3 protein is CASSYSVSGNTIYF. DNA of the CDR3: TGTGCCAGCAGTTACTCGGTCTCTGGAAACACCATATATTTT. The chain combines TRBV6-6 with TRBJ1-3; D remains unclear. The CDR3 has 14 residues. The germline gives CDR1 MNHNY, CDR2 SVGAGI (reference sequence). The V end was cut by 0 bases, the J end by 0 bases, with 3 bases between.

With respect to this clonotype: Since a much larger clone is just one base distant, this may be a read error. The V call is TRBV20-1, the J call TRBJ1-2; TRBD1 aligns across 8 bases. This CDR3 has 14 residues. Germline loops: CDR1 DFQATT, CDR2 SNEGSKA (reference sequence). Germline trimming cut 8 bases from V and 8 bases from J; bases unmatched to any gene: 16. The CDR3 loop reads CSYPPSGGAGGYTF. CDR3 in DNA: TGCAGTTACCCACCATCAGGGGGCGCGGGGGGCTACACCTTC.

J is TRBJ2-6 and V is TRBV6-2 or TRBV6-3; D is ambiguous. This CDR3 comprises 17 residues. V dropped 5 bases and J dropped 3 bases, with 17 bases sitting between them. Germline values: CDR1 MNHEY, CDR2 SVGEGT. CDR3 nucleotide sequence: TGTGCCAGCAGTCCCCTGGACCAACCGTATGGGGCCAACGTCCTGACTTTC. Its translation: CASSPLDQPYGANVLTF.

This clonotype occurred many times. The chain uses TRBV6-1 and TRBJ1-6, with a possible D match to TRBD1 (6 bases). CDR3 length equals 12 residues. Per the germline V gene, CDR1 is MNHNS and CDR2 is SASEGT. V was trimmed by 7 bases and J by 8 bases, leaving 9 bases between them. The CDR3 DNA sequence: TGTGCCAGCAACAGGGCGTATTCACCCCTCCACTTT. Its translation: CASNRAYSPLHF.

The rearrangement uses TRBV11-3 and TRBJ2-5; D ambiguous. Trimming took off 6 bases at V and 5 bases at J, with 19 bases between the two ends. The CDR3 covers 15 residues. Germline V gives CDR1 SGHNT, CDR2 YENEEA. The CDR3 protein is CASSSPSRLSETQYF. CDR3 in DNA: TGTGCCAGCAGTTCTCCTAGTCGGCTGAGCGAGACCCAGTACTTC. Drawing the rest from reference TRBV11-3 and TRBJ2-5, the complete variable domain is EAGVVQSPRYKIIEKKQPVAFWCNPISGHNTLYWYLQNLGQGPELLIRYENEEAVDDSQLPKDRFSAERLKGVDSTLKIQPAELGDSAVYLCASSSPSRLSETQYFGPGTRLLVL.

A word on this clonotype: The junction and the germline gene differ at one end; a read error may be behind it. V is TRBV4-1 and J is TRBJ2-3, with 8 positions matching TRBD2. The germline V gene encodes CDR1 MGHRA and CDR2 YSYEKL. The CDR3 has 14 amino acids. The CDR3 DNA is TGCGCCAGCATCCAAGCGGGAGCGGCAGATACGCAGTATTTT. It codes for CASIQAGAADTQYF.

The V gene is TRBV2, the J gene TRBJ1-5; D remains unclear. This CDR3 has 12 residues. In germline, CDR1 is SNHLY, CDR2 FYNNEI. Trimming left V 6 bases short and J 1 base short, with 4 bases between. CDR3 amino acids: CASRDSNQPQHF. CDR3 coding DNA: TGTGCCAGCAGGGACAGCAATCAGCCCCAGCATTTT.

This clonotype is medium-sized (0.01 to 0.1%). J is TRBJ1-1 and V is TRBV20-1, with a tentative D call TRBD1 (6 bases). This CDR3 is built from 13 residues. CDR1 and CDR2 (germline): DFQATT, SNEGSKA (reference sequence). The V end was cut by 1 base, the J end by 10 bases, with 16 bases between. Written as DNA, the CDR3 is TGCAGTGCTAGAGTGGGGGGCTCGTGGGCAGCTTTCTTT. Translated, it gives CSARVGGSWAAFF.

Concerning this clonotype itself: It may be a read error: a sequence one base away is much more abundant. J is TRBJ2-2 and V is TRBV5-8, with TRBD2 as a possible D gene (6 bases). Per the germline V gene, CDR1 is SGHTS and CDR2 is YDEGEE. The CDR3 has 17 residues. The CDR3 protein is CDSSPEIIGGHTGELFF. CDR3 nucleotide sequence: TGTGACAGCAGCCCCGAAATTATCGGGGGTCATACCGGGGAGCTGTTTTTT.

For this clonotype: This may arise from a read error, as a much more abundant clone is one base away. This is likely a read error, given that the CDR3 carries no conserved phenylalanine or tryptophan at its end. V and J are TRBV7-2 and TRBJ1-6, with D perhaps TRBD1 (5 bases). V lost 4 bases to trimming and J lost 10 bases, with 8 bases between them. The CDR3 contains 12 residues. CDR1 and CDR2 (germline): SGHTA, FQGNSA. CDR3 nucleotides: TGTGCCAGCAGCTATGCAGGGTCACCCCTCCACATT. Translated, it gives CASSYAGSPLHI.

In its sample, this clonotype is medium-sized. V is TRBV19 and J is TRBJ2-3; D not resolved. Trimming left V 3 bases short and J 3 bases short, with 7 bases between. CDR1 is LNHDA and CDR2 is SQIVND in the germline V gene (reference sequence). The length of the CDR3 is 13 residues. The CDR3 bases are TGTGCCAGTAGTATTAGTCGGACAGATACGCAGTATTTT. It is translated as CASSISRTDTQYF.

This clonotype has a count of ten or more. V usage is TRBV6-2 or TRBV6-3 and J usage is TRBJ2-7; 9 nucleotides match TRBD1. With 6 bases clipped from V and 0 bases from J, the junction kept 9 bases outside the gene matches. The germline CDR1 and CDR2 sequences are MNHEY and SVGEGT. The CDR3 is made up of 16 amino acids. CDR3 amino acids: CASSGQGISSSYEQYF. The CDR3 DNA reads TGTGCCAGCAGCGGACAGGGGATCTCGAGCTCCTACGAGCAGTACTTC.

The CDR3 sequence: CSASDRGQIGNYGYTF. As DNA, the CDR3 is TGCAGTGCTAGTGACAGGGGGCAAATCGGGAACTATGGCTACACCTTC. The rearrangement uses TRBV20-1 and TRBJ1-2; 10 bases are shared with TRBD1. The CDR3 length is 16 residues. Looked up from germline, CDR1 is DFQATT and CDR2 is SNEGSKA (reference sequence). Losses at the gene ends were 3 bases for V and 2 bases for J; bases not matched to a gene: 9.

This clonotype came up a few times. The chain joins TRBV20-1 to TRBJ2-3; 7 nucleotides match TRBD2. With 3 bases clipped from V and 0 bases from J, the junction kept 3 bases outside the gene matches. The CDR3 runs 14 residues. Germline V gene sequence: CDR1 DFQATT, CDR2 SNEGSKA (reference sequence). This CDR3 is CSARTSRSTDTQYF. The CDR3 nucleotides are TGCAGTGCTAGGACTAGCAGAAGCACAGATACGCAGTATTTT.

The V call is TRBV20-1, the J call TRBJ2-5, with no clear D. Germline values: CDR1 DFQATT, CDR2 SNEGSKA (reference sequence). V was trimmed by 3 bases and J by 4 bases, leaving 6 bases between them. CDR3 length: 11 amino acids. The CDR3 coding sequence is TGCAGTGCTAGTAGGGCAGAGACCCAGTACTTC. This sequence encodes CSASRAETQYF.

The chain uses TRBV11-2 and TRBJ2-7; the D gene is possibly TRBD1 (5 bases). Germline values: CDR1 SGHAT, CDR2 FQNNGV. Trimming left V 5 bases short and J 6 bases short, with 14 bases between. The CDR3 length is 13 residues. Here the CDR3 DNA reads TGTGCCAGCAGCCCTGGGGCAGGGCTCGAGCAGTACTTC. It codes for CASSPGAGLEQYF. Filled out from reference TRBV11-2 and TRBJ2-7, the complete variable domain reads EAGVAQSPRYKIIEKRQSVAFWCNPISGHATLYWYQQILGQGPKLLIQFQNNGVVDDSQLPKDRFSAERLKGVDSTLKIQPAKLEDSAVYLCASSPGAGLEQYFGPGTRLTVT.

The chain is built from TRBV11-2 and TRBJ2-3, with 9 bases fitting TRBD2. The ends lost 0 bases at V and 8 bases at J; junction bases unmatched: 6. Germline V CDR1 and CDR2: SGHAT, FQNNGV. The CDR3 has 15 residues. The CDR3 loop reads CASSLDRRGRATQYF. The CDR3 DNA reads TGTGCCAGCAGCTTAGATCGGCGCGGGAGGGCTACGCAGTATTTT.

The genes are TRBV28 and TRBJ2-7; D ambiguous. V was shortened by 3 bases and J by 4 bases, with 7 bases between the two germline ends. This CDR3 comprises 12 residues. The germline V gene encodes CDR1 MDHEN and CDR2 SYDVKM. This CDR3 reads CASSFSGYEQYF. The CDR3 region has the DNA TGTGCCAGCAGTTTTAGTGGTTACGAGCAGTACTTC.